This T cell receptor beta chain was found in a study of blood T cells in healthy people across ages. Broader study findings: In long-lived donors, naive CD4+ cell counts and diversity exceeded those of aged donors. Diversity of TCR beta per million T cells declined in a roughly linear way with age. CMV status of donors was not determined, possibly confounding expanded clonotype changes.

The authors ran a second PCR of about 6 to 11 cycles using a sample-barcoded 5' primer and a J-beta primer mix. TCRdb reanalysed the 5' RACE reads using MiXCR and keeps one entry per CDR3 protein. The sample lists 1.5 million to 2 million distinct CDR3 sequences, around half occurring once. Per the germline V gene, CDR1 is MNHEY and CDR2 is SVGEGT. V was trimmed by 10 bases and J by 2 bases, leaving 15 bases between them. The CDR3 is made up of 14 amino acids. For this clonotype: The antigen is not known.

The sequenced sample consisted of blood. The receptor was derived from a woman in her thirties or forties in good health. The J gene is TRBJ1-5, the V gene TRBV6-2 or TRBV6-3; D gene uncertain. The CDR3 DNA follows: TGTGCCACCCAGTACGCGCACGGCAATCAGCCCCAGCATTTT. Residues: CATQYAHGNQPQHF.